There are a few counts of the clone carrying this TCR beta chain. Its specificity is unknown. 13 Jbeta primers and 60 Vbeta primers were used for the PCR. The protocol was immunoSEQ multiplex PCR, while the TCRdb copy is restricted to in-frame clones and leaves out a portion. This table has about 150,000 clones, about two thirds appearing once. These data belong to a study of cytomegalovirus exposure and HLA in healthy donors. Broader study findings: In a later analysis, common viral pathogens appeared linked to several of the most significant clusters. For TCR beta chains, V- and J-gene trimming was later linked to a missense DCLRE1C variant.

Sequencing was carried out using PBMCs. The source is a man aged 50 to 59 in good health and CMV-seropositive.

CDR3: CASSHLTVGGPKENTEAFF. The CDR3, as DNA: TGTGCCAGCAGCCATCTGACTGTGGGGGGACCGAAGGAGAACACTGAAGCTTTCTTT. The chain couples TRBV14 to TRBJ1-1; D might be TRBD1 (5 bases). V was trimmed by 3 bases and J by 1 base, leaving 24 bases between them. CDR1 SGHDN and CDR2 FVKESK come from the germline V gene. The CDR3 length is 19 residues.